The clone carrying this T cell receptor beta chain appeared once. Its antigen remains unidentified. This entry is derived from a study of a mutant IDH1 vaccine in newly diagnosed glioma. Some clones are missing from TCRdb's copy, which holds only in-frame ones; the method was immunoSEQ multiplex PCR. The repertoire holds some 29,000 clones, with over 70% as singletons. Germline CDR1 reads SGHTA; CDR2 reads FQGNSA. V lost 1 base, J lost 6 bases, and 13 bases lay in between. The CDR3 contains 15 residues. Time point here: week 35, safety follow-up. One vaccine dose held 300 ug of mutant IDH1 20-mer peptide and came with topical imiquimod.

Sample: PBMCs, taken from a glioma patient whose treatment included an IDH1 peptide vaccine. The rearrangement links TRBV7-2 to TRBJ2-1; tentative D call: TRBD2 (5 bases). The clonotype was recovered from a woman aged 25 to 45 with glioma. Some clones in this sample may be carry-over from other donors' samples. The CDR3 DNA sequence: TGTGCCAGCAGCTTAGGAGAGGGCGGACGCAATGAGCAGTTCTTC. It translates to CASSLGEGGRNEQFF.